The text below deals with one T cell receptor beta chain. This sample was included in a study of T cell responses to AZD1222 COVID-19 vaccine. The table came from immunoSEQ multiplex PCR; TCRdb's copy has only in-frame clones and leaves some out. The top ten clones hold around 0.58% of a sample with about 260,000 clones, approximately 93% of them seen once. This TCR was recovered from an adult in good health. The sequencing here drew on peripheral blood, taken on day 0 of AZD1222 vaccination.

The CDR3, as DNA: TGTGCCAGCAGTTCCTCCGGGACAGGGAGAGTTCTTGGCTACACCTTC. The encoded protein is CASSSSGTGRVLGYTF. V and J are TRBV6-5 and TRBJ1-2, with TRBD1 matching over 9 bases. J gave up 7 bases and V 4 bases, and 13 bases lay outside the gene matches. The length of the CDR3 is 16 residues. In germline, CDR1 is MNHEY, CDR2 SVGAGI.